The source of this TCR beta chain is a study of cytomegalovirus exposure and HLA in healthy donors. Study-level points and caveats: Most TCR sequences were uncommon, yet certain public TCRs appeared in many donors.

Amplification used 60 Vbeta primers and 13 Jbeta primers. Some clones are missing from TCRdb's copy, which holds only in-frame ones; the method was immunoSEQ multiplex PCR. The sample consists of more than 100,000 clones, around four fifths of them appearing once. The CDR3 consists of 15 residues. The germline CDR1 and CDR2 sequences are KGHSY and FQNENV. V lost 0 bases to trimming and J lost 1 base, with 9 bases between them. A word on this clone: No antigen is known for it.

The receptor comes from a man in his 60s in good health and CMV-seropositive. The genes are TRBV16 and TRBJ1-1, with a possible D match to TRBD1 (6 bases). Sequenced: PBMCs. CDR3 DNA sequence: TGTGCCAGCAGCCAATCGATACAGGGGAACACTGAAGCTTTCTTT. It yields the protein CASSQSIQGNTEAFF.